This T cell receptor beta chain originates from a study of siplizumab effects on memory and regulatory T cells. The repertoire was sequenced with immunoSEQ multiplex PCR; TCRdb's copy has only in-frame clones and lacks some. Among tens of thousands of clones listed, approximately 87% were seen once. Per germline, CDR1 SGHDT and CDR2 YYEEEE. CDR3 length: 16 residues. V shed 2 bases and J 2 bases; nucleotides not matched to a gene: 6. This rearrangement joins TRBV5-6 to TRBJ2-2; 7 bases agree with TRBD1. The sample consisted of memory CD4+ T cells sorted from blood. The receptor comes from a human donor in good health. CDR3 DNA: TGTGCCAGCAGCTTTTCGGACAGGCGAAACACCGGGGAGCTGTTTTTT. It codes for CASSFSDRRNTGELFF.